This T cell receptor beta chain was observed in a study of blood T cell repertoires in COVID-19. As processed by the authors: Scientists estimated how many nucleated cells there were by amplifying reference gene primers. Assay: immunoSEQ multiplex PCR; the TCRdb copy retains only in-frame clones and omits some. V and J calls and clone size are those listed in that table; D and trimming were worked out from the DNA. The table lists 65,000 to 80,000 clones, approximately 80% of them singletons. This clone was seen more than once but under ten times. The sequence was obtained from a man between 45 and 60 years old with acute or convalescent COVID-19. The sequencing sample was made of peripheral blood.

The CDR3 sequence: CASSLRGRNTGELFF. DNA of the CDR3: TGTGCCAGCAGCTTGAGGGGAAGGAACACCGGGGAGCTGTTTTTT. The chain links TRBV5-4 to TRBJ2-2, with D possibly matching TRBD1 (5 bases). CDR1 is SGHNT, CDR2 YYREEE, per germline (reference sequence). CDR3 length: 15 amino acids. Trimming removed 1 base from V and 1 base from J, with 8 bases in between.